Reported below is one T cell receptor (beta chain). Its specificity is not known. The data derive from a study of OX40 agonist ivuxolimab in advanced cancers. Study as a whole: Treatment of patients was with ivuxolimab, an agonistic anti-OX40 (CD134) antibody.

Method: immunoSEQ multiplex PCR; TCRdb's copy keeps in-frame clones and lacks some. The repertoire holds 75,000 to 80,000 clones, with 85% as singletons. Study-level results: Among some nonresponders, normalized T-cell clonal expansion was also low. More expanded clones were found, on average, in CD8+ than in CD4+ T cells. In the 0.1 to 3.0 mg/kg range, CD4+ and CD8+ blood T cells had expanded clonally by week 6.

The CDR3 totals 18 residues. V lost 0 bases, J lost 3 bases, and 18 bases lay in between. Germline assignment: CDR1 LNHNV and CDR2 YYDKDF (reference sequence). The TCR comes from an adult with an advanced solid tumor such as melanoma, head and neck, liver or kidney cancer. V and J are TRBV15 and TRBJ2-1; perhaps D is TRBD1 or TRBD2 (5 bases each). This material consisted of CD4+ or CD8+ T cells sorted from blood, taken in a trial of the OX40 agonist ivuxolimab. CDR3 in DNA: TGTGCCACCAGCAGAGATTTACCCCCTGTTGGGGGCTACAATGAGCAGTTCTTC. Translation gives CATSRDLPPVGGYNEQFF.